This T cell receptor (beta chain) was profiled in a study of shared clonotypes between healthy human individuals. Study-wide results and caveats: Naive subsets, compared against memory subsets, generally had larger estimated richness values.

Notes on this clone: Its specificity is unknown.

The germline V and J ends were trimmed by 3 bases and 8 bases, with 16 bases remaining between them. This CDR3 is built from 14 residues. In germline, CDR1 is SGHTA, CDR2 FQGNSA. Researchers divided each subset's genomic DNA evenly across several immunoSEQ plates. Sorted subsets were amplified in replicate PCRs using 200 ng DNA, tens of thousands of T cell genomes. The data were produced by immunoSEQ multiplex PCR, yet TCRdb's version contains in-frame clones alone and is incomplete. The top ten clones hold 0.95% to 1.5% of a sample with over a million clones, roughly 96% of them seen once. The chain recombines TRBV7-2 with TRBJ1-2; D remains ambiguous. The sequenced sample consisted of naive CD4+ T cells sorted from blood. Subset specified: CD45RA+ positively selected. This receptor was taken from a young man in good health. CDR3 bases: TGTGCCAGCAGCTTGCAGGTGGCATTGGGGGGCTACACCTTC. Its protein is CASSLQVALGGYTF.